This TCR beta chain was recorded in a study of tumor-infiltrating T cells and Merkel cell polyomavirus (dated by TCRdb to 2015 to 2018). The study in broad terms: In Merkel cell carcinoma patients, the study examined CD8+ T cells specific for the Merkel cell polyomavirus KLL epitope. Varied, non-standardized therapies, including chemotherapy, radiation and immunotherapies, were received by the patients. Of all the tumor samples in the study, one was a frozen nodal tumor digest and another was a flash-frozen core biopsy of a metastasis. TRB sequencing was performed on KLL-tetramer-sorted cells from blood or tumor-infiltrating lymphocytes in around 15 samples, as well as on about a dozen matched whole-tumor samples. Most of the whole-tumor samples were approximately 23-micron curls sectioned from formalin-fixed, paraffin-embedded tissue blocks. Varying disease stages were represented at patient presentation, and patients were followed for a median of 2.7 years (range 1.1 to 6.0 years). Overall study outcomes, separate from this receptor: The study examined just one viral epitope, so T cells targeting other Merkel cell polyomavirus epitopes were not captured. The small sample size of the study (n of about twelve patients) is recognized as a limitation. A significant MCC-specific survival advantage (P = 0.0051) was associated with tumors having more unique KLL-specific clonotypes (roughly 5-110 vs 0-3). Significantly improved MCC-specific survival was associated with a higher intratumoral fraction of KLL-specific T cells (roughly 1.9-20% versus about 0-0.14%). KLL-specific TRB repertoires were found to be diverse and largely private, with only one public clonotype, shared by two patients, identified among several hundred unique sequences.

By immunohistochemistry, the tumors of all patients showed robust positive staining for Merkel cell polyomavirus Large T antigen. Around 12 Merkel cell carcinoma patients with robust KLL-tetramer+ populations, above 0.04% of CD8+ T cells, in blood and/or cultured TIL were included. All patients were identified as Caucasian, and a median age of approximately 65 years (range roughly 45 to 85 years) was recorded. For patients with unknown primaries who presented with nodal disease, or in cases where primary tissue was insufficient, lymph node tumors were analyzed. The receptor library was made with the immunoSEQ multiplex PCR assay. Adaptive Biotechnologies (Seattle, WA) carried out the genomic DNA extraction, TRB sequencing and normalization. The paper's data handling went like this. Clonality was computed as one minus Shannon entropy of productive TRB sequences normalized by log2 of unique productive sequences. KLL-specific clonotypes in tumors were identified by matching TCRbeta CDR3 amino acid sequences with those from each patient's tetramer-sorted sample. Entries here come from immuneACCESS through TCRdb and include only in-frame sequences with V and J called. Some clones fail to appear in such tables; in the studies checked, an unresolved V gene covers under half of the shortfall, and the cause of the remainder is unknown. That table furnishes V, J and clone size, whereas the DNA furnished D and trimming. The sample includes some 25,000 clones, with 87% observed a single time. The ten largest clones take up roughly 2.7% of the sample.

A remark on this clone: Its cognate antigen has yet to be identified. Per-base quality was not reported, and no clone a single base away is much larger than it.

The germline V gene provides CDR1 MDHEN and CDR2 SYDVKM. The CDR3 runs 16 amino acids, cysteine and phenylalanine included. The kept DNA is CDR3 alone, 48 bases in frame from the first base. Trimming takes 0 bases from V and 4 bases from J, and the germline ends sit 13 bases apart. The sequence joins TRBV28 to TRBJ2-1; matching of 5 bases hints at TRBD2 as the D gene. The source material was lymph node tissue. This receptor was taken from a man in his fifties with Merkel cell carcinoma. The bases are TGTGCCAGCAGTTTATGGACGGGAAGCACATACAATGAGCAGTTCTTC. It translates as CASSLWTGSTYNEQFF.